Below are 30 T cell receptor beta chains sequenced from a single sample in a study of T cell responses to AZD1222 COVID-19 vaccine. This table comes from immunoSEQ multiplex PCR, and its TCRdb copy is limited to in-frame clones, with some not included. The sample has some 97,000 clones, around nine tenths seen once; the top ten hold less than 20%. Specimen: peripheral blood, collected on day 0 of AZD1222 vaccination. These receptors were collected from an adult in good health.

The chain uses TRBV18 and TRBJ1-3; TRBD1 might be the D (5 bases). V was trimmed by 1 base and J by 0 bases, leaving 13 bases between them. The CDR3 spans 17 residues. The germline CDR1 and CDR2 sequences are KGHSH and LQKENI. The CDR3 loop reads CASSPLGAASSGNTIYF. CDR3 sequence (DNA): TGTGCCAGCTCACCACTCGGGGCGGCCAGCTCTGGAAACACCATATATTTT.

The chain has TRBV12-3 or TRBV12-4 and TRBJ1-1, with a weak D call TRBD1 (6 bases). The V end lost 6 bases, the J end lost 2 bases, and 10 bases lay between the germline ends. This CDR3 is 13 amino acids long. The chain's CDR3 is CASRFRGNTEAFF. CDR3 DNA: TGTGCCAGCAGGTTCAGGGGAAACACTGAAGCTTTCTTT.

The rearrangement links TRBV18 to TRBJ2-7; 9 bases align to TRBD1. J lost 3 bases, V lost 8 bases, and 11 bases had no gene match. The CDR3 is made up of 15 amino acids. CDR1 is KGHSH and CDR2 is LQKENI in the germline V gene. DNA for the CDR3: TGTGCCAGCACGCGCTATCCGACAGGGGGCTACGAGCAGTACTTC. Translated, it gives CASTRYPTGGYEQYF.

V usage is TRBV10-3 and J usage is TRBJ1-2; D possibly corresponds to TRBD1 (5 bases). V lost 6 bases to trimming and J lost 1 base, with 12 bases between them. CDR1 ENHRY and CDR2 SYGVKD come from the germline V gene. The CDR3 runs to 14 residues. Written as DNA, the CDR3 is TGTGCCATCAGGAGACAGAGTGTTAACTATGGCTACACCTTC. Translating gives CAIRRQSVNYGYTF.

This chain joins TRBV10-3 and TRBJ1-3; D gene unclear. The CDR3 has 13 residues. In germline, CDR1 is ENHRY, CDR2 SYGVKD. V lost 10 bases and J lost 4, with 14 bases in between. Here the CDR3 DNA reads TGTGCCACCGCCGTGGGGTTAGGAAACACCATATATTTT. Its translation: CATAVGLGNTIYF.

The genes are TRBV18 and TRBJ2-7; 13 bases are shared with TRBD2. V gave up 6 bases and J gave up 6 bases; unmatched junction bases: 5. The CDR3 is 14 residues long. CDR1 and CDR2 from the germline V gene are KGHSH and LQKENI. CDR3 protein: CASSRTSGRAEQYF. DNA of the CDR3: TGTGCCAGCTCCCGGACTAGCGGGAGAGCCGAGCAGTACTTC.

The rearrangement links TRBV7-2 to TRBJ2-7; 10 bases map to TRBD2. Unmatched junction bases numbered 4, after V lost 2 bases and J lost 6 bases. Per germline, CDR1 SGHTA and CDR2 FQGNSA. This CDR3 has 14 amino acids. The CDR3 DNA reads TGTGCCAGCAGCTTATTCCTAGCGGGAGTCGAGCAGTACTTC. Amino acids: CASSLFLAGVEQYF.

The chain combines TRBV27 with TRBJ1-6; D may be TRBD1 (6 bases). Trimming removed 2 bases at V and 8 bases at J, with 10 bases between. Per the germline V gene, CDR1 is MNHEY and CDR2 is SMNVEV (reference sequence). The CDR3 consists of 14 residues. The CDR3: CASSLRQDHSPLHF. The CDR3 DNA sequence: TGTGCCAGCAGTTTAAGACAGGACCATTCACCCCTCCACTTT.

The chain employs TRBV27 and TRBJ1-2, with D perhaps matching TRBD1 (6 bases). V was shortened by 2 bases and J by 7 bases, with 14 bases between the two germline ends. This CDR3 comprises 14 residues. Germline lookup yields CDR1 MNHEY and CDR2 SMNVEV (reference sequence). CDR3 amino acids: CASSLTGGDGGYTF. CDR3 DNA: TGTGCCAGCAGTTTAACCGGGGGCGACGGTGGCTACACCTTC.

For the CDR3, the DNA is TGTGCCAGCAGCTTAGGTGCAGTAAATCAGCCCCAGCATTTT. Translating it yields CASSLGAVNQPQHF. The chain is built from TRBV7-9 and TRBJ1-5; D remains unclear. Germline V gives CDR1 SEHNR, CDR2 FQNEAQ (reference sequence). There are 14 residues in the CDR3. Trimming took off 1 base at V and 4 bases at J, with 8 bases between the two ends.

Here the CDR3 DNA reads TGTGCCAGCTCACCACAAAGACAGGGATCCTCTGGAAACACCATATATTTT. Translation gives CASSPQRQGSSGNTIYF. The chain uses TRBV18 and TRBJ1-3, with 7 nucleotides matching TRBD1. From germline, CDR1 is KGHSH and CDR2 LQKENI. The CDR3 has 17 residues. After removal of 1 base from V and 0 bases from J, the junction contained 6 bases not matched to a gene.

The CDR3 loop reads CASSPQGANQETQYF. The CDR3 DNA reads as TGTGCCAGCAGCCCACAGGGGGCGAACCAAGAGACCCAGTACTTC. V is TRBV9 and J is TRBJ2-5; TRBD1 agrees at 9 bases. The CDR3 spans 15 residues. Germline CDR1 and CDR2: SGDLS and YYNGEE. V dropped 4 bases and J dropped 0; count of bases not matched to a gene: 4. The full variable domain, rest sourced from reference TRBV9 and TRBJ2-5, is DSGVTQTPKHLITATGQRVTLRCSPRSGDLSVYWYQQSLDQGLQFLIQYYNGEERAKGNILERFSAQQFPDLHSELNLSSLELGDSALYFCASSPQGANQETQYFGPGTRLLVL.

V and J are TRBV9 and TRBJ1-2; D remains unclear. CDR3 length: 10 residues. V gave up 3 bases and J gave up 8 bases, with 5 bases separating them. Germline V gene sequence: CDR1 SGDLS, CDR2 YYNGEE. CDR3 bases: TGTGCCAGCAGCGGCTTGGGCTACACCTTC. Translation gives CASSGLGYTF.

This chain links TRBV28 with TRBJ1-5; no clear D gene. Deletions cut 5 bases from V and 4 bases from J, with 24 bases between. CDR1 is MDHEN, CDR2 SYDVKM, per germline. The CDR3 is 18 residues long. The CDR3 protein is CASSPYPARRQRNQPQHF. For the CDR3, the DNA is TGTGCCAGCAGTCCCTACCCGGCCCGGCGACAAAGAAATCAGCCCCAGCATTTT.

The rearrangement joins TRBV2 to TRBJ2-7; D gene uncertain. V gave up 1 base and J gave up 3 bases, with 7 bases separating them. CDR3 size: 13 residues. Germline values: CDR1 SNHLY, CDR2 FYNNEI. In DNA, the CDR3 is TGTGCCAGCAGTGAAGGCTTCGGCTACGAGCAGTACTTC. Encoded protein: CASSEGFGYEQYF.

The genes are TRBV5-1 and TRBJ1-1; TRBD1 is a possible D gene (6 bases). Germline V lookup: CDR1 SGHRS, CDR2 YFSETQ. The CDR3 length is 15 residues. V was clipped by 0 bases and J by 5 bases, with 14 bases between them. Here the CDR3 reads CASSLGWAGETEAFF. CDR3 nucleotide sequence: TGCGCCAGCAGCTTGGGGTGGGCAGGGGAGACTGAAGCTTTCTTT.

The CDR3 nucleotides read TGCGCCAGCAGAGAGGGGGCAGATACGCAGTATTTT. Its translation is CASREGADTQYF. The rearrangement uses TRBV5-1 and TRBJ2-3; D possibly corresponds to TRBD1 (6 bases). Trimming removed 5 bases at V and 4 bases at J, with 8 bases between. From germline, CDR1 is SGHRS and CDR2 YFSETQ. The CDR3 is made up of 12 amino acids.

This clone was seen just once. The gene calls are TRBV6-2 or TRBV6-3 and TRBJ2-7, with 13 positions matching TRBD2. The CDR3 totals 16 residues. CDR1 is MNHEY and CDR2 is SVGEGT in the germline V gene. V lost 6 bases, J lost 2 bases, and 7 bases stayed unmatched. CDR3 in DNA: TGTGCCAGCAGCTATCCGGGACTAGCGGGAACCTACGAGCAGTACTTC. Translated, it gives CASSYPGLAGTYEQYF.

The chain employs TRBV7-6 and TRBJ1-2; tentative D call: TRBD1 (5 bases). Germline V gene lookup returns CDR1 SGHVS and CDR2 FNYEAQ. The CDR3 is 14 amino acids. V dropped 6 bases and J dropped 8 bases, with 19 bases sitting between them. In DNA, the CDR3 is TGTGCCAGCAGTGCCGGGGAGGGGAGGTTAGGCTACACCTTC. It translates to CASSAGEGRLGYTF.

The gene calls are TRBV2 and TRBJ1-1; D ambiguous. The CDR3 length is 16 residues. Germline V gives CDR1 SNHLY, CDR2 FYNNEI. Trimming pared 7 bases from V and 1 base from J, leaving 19 bases between. The CDR3 region has the DNA TGTGCCAGCATGATCCAGCCGTCTCTAACGAACACTGAAGCTTTCTTT. It is translated as CASMIQPSLTNTEAFF.

This clone has a single count. The V gene is TRBV4-3, the J gene TRBJ1-3; D gene ambiguous. The CDR3 loop spans 15 amino acids. Looked up from germline, CDR1 is LGHNA and CDR2 is YSLEER. With 1 base removed from V and 2 bases from J, the gap between germline ends came to 9 bases. For the CDR3, the DNA is TGCGCCAGCAGCCAAGCCGTGGGGACTGGAAACACCATATATTTT. Amino acids: CASSQAVGTGNTIYF.

The V call is TRBV2, the J call TRBJ2-5; 7 bases line up with TRBD1. Germline CDR1 is SNHLY and CDR2 is FYNNEI. The CDR3 is made up of 15 amino acids. V shed 2 bases and J 3 bases; nucleotides not matched to a gene: 6. The CDR3 loop reads CASSELGQHEETQYF. CDR3 in DNA: TGTGCCAGCAGTGAATTGGGACAGCACGAAGAGACCCAGTACTTC. The full variable domain, in which reference TRBV2 and TRBJ2-5 provide the parts outside the CDR3, is EPEVTQTPSHQVTQMGQEVILRCVPISNHLYFYWYRQILGQKVEFLVSFYNNEISEKSEIFDDQFSVERPDGSNFTLKIRSTKLEDSAMYFCASSELGQHEETQYFGPGTRLLVL.

The chain links TRBV6-1 to TRBJ2-7, with D possibly TRBD2 on 5 matching bases. V was shortened by 3 bases and J by 4 bases, with 10 bases between the two germline ends. CDR1 MNHNS and CDR2 SASEGT come from the germline V gene. The CDR3 is 13 amino acids. The CDR3 spells CASSETRDYEQYF. In nucleotides, the CDR3 is TGTGCCAGCAGTGAGACACGGGATTACGAGCAGTACTTC.

V gene TRBV4-1 combines with J gene TRBJ1-5; unclear D gene. From germline, CDR1 is MGHRA and CDR2 YSYEKL. The CDR3 contains 14 residues. V was trimmed by 0 bases and J by 6 bases, leaving 9 bases between them. CDR3 in amino acids: CASSQDMGGQPQHF. CDR3 nucleotide sequence: TGCGCCAGCAGCCAAGATATGGGAGGTCAGCCCCAGCATTTT.

The rearrangement uses TRBV10-3 and TRBJ2-2; 9 bases line up with TRBD1. Trimming at V came to 8 bases and at J to 3 bases, leaving 4 bases not matched to a gene. This CDR3 contains 14 residues. Germline V CDR1 and CDR2: ENHRY, SYGVKD. CDR3 nucleotide sequence: TGTGCCATCGCGGGACAGGGAGACACCGGGGAGCTGTTTTTT. Amino acid sequence: CAIAGQGDTGELFF.

This chain joins TRBV11-3 and TRBJ1-2, with 7 bases aligning to TRBD1. CDR1 and CDR2 from the germline V gene are SGHNT and YENEEA. V gave up 3 bases and J gave up 5 bases; unmatched junction bases: 9. This CDR3 spans 15 amino acids. The CDR3 loop reads CASSFGTANLYGYTF. DNA of the CDR3: TGTGCCAGCAGCTTCGGGACAGCAAATTTATATGGCTACACCTTC.

The V and J genes are TRBV28 and TRBJ1-1; the D gene is possibly TRBD1 (5 bases). The CDR3 runs 10 residues. Deletions cut 8 bases from V and 7 bases from J, with 8 bases between. The germline gives CDR1 MDHEN, CDR2 SYDVKM. The CDR3 DNA follows: TGTGCCAGCTTGGGACGTGAAGCTTTCTTT. Protein sequence: CASLGREAFF.

The chain combines TRBV7-2 with TRBJ2-3, with 15 bases identical to TRBD2. This CDR3 is built from 18 residues. CDR1 and CDR2 (germline): SGHTA, FQGNSA. J lost 0 bases, V lost 4 bases, and 5 bases had no gene match. The CDR3 protein is CASSSGLAGGGSTDTQYF. In DNA form, the CDR3 reads TGTGCCAGCAGCTCGGGACTAGCGGGAGGTGGGAGCACAGATACGCAGTATTTT.

The chain joins TRBV12-3 or TRBV12-4 to TRBJ2-7; D uncertain. The ends were cut back, 6 bases at V and 2 bases at J, with 5 bases in the middle. The CDR3 consists of 11 residues. The CDR3 protein is CASRKTYEQYF. CDR3 bases: TGTGCCAGCAGGAAAACCTACGAGCAGTACTTC.

This sequence joins TRBV7-8 and TRBJ1-4; 11 bases are shared with TRBD1. CDR1 and CDR2 from the germline V gene are SGHVS and FQNEAQ. V shed 2 bases and J 7 bases; nucleotides not matched to a gene: 3. This CDR3 has 15 amino acids. The CDR3 region is CASSLIGTGGEKLFF. CDR3 DNA sequence: TGTGCCAGCAGCTTAATTGGGACAGGGGGTGAAAAACTGTTTTTT.